This T cell receptor (beta chain) emerged from a study of blood T cell repertoires in COVID-19. Individuals aged roughly 18 to 90 years were recruited from approximately 24 US areas. Participants reported their clinical history, and cohort assignment relied on those reports. All recovered Cohort 3 donors got two negative PCRs, got clearance, or saw symptom resolution. Methods used by the authors: Amplified reference gene primers provided the basis for estimating nucleated cell counts. TCRdb's copy holds only in-frame clones and misses some; the assay was immunoSEQ multiplex PCR. That table is the source of V, J and clone size, and D and trimming were worked out from the DNA. The table includes roughly 200,000 clones, 88% detected once. The sequenced sample consisted of PBMCs or T cells enriched from blood (not recorded which). The TCR comes from a woman aged 25 to 39 who had recovered from COVID-19.

CDR3 sequence reads: CASSLPQVSYNSPLHF. The CDR3 DNA follows: TGTGCCAGCAGCTTACCGCAGGTTTCCTATAATTCACCCCTCCACTTT. The chain links TRBV7-2 to TRBJ1-6; D call uncertain. The CDR3 is made up of 16 amino acids. Germline V gene sequence: CDR1 SGHTA, CDR2 FQGNSA. Trimming removed 2 bases from V and 1 base from J, with 9 bases in between.